A selection of T cell receptor beta chains follows, all from one sample in a study of T cell repertoires in cytomegalovirus infection. Their antigens remain unidentified. TCRdb reprocessed the reads with MiXCR, giving one entry per CDR3 protein. The table lists around 19,000 distinct CDR3 sequences, about 40% of them singletons. The material was CD8+ T cells from cultured PBMCs, obtained from culture after CMV antigen stimulation. Source of these receptors: a human donor in good health (CMV status not recorded). Some clones in this sample may be carry-over from other donors' samples. The CDR3 runs from the conserved cysteine through the conserved F or W. D genes are given only for firm matches. The listing skips clone size in some rows; elsewhere it reads once, few, many or a size class.

V: TRBV7-3
D: -
size: -
J: TRBJ1-1
CDR3: CASSKPGEAVNEAYF
DNA: TGTGCCAGCAGCAAACCGGGAGAAGCGGTCAACGAAGCGTACTTT

V: TRBV5-3
D: -
size: -
J: TRBJ1-6
CDR3: CASSLEGRSSYNSPLHF
DNA: TGTGCCAGCAGCTTGGAGGGTCGGAGCTCCTATAATTCACCCCTCCACTTT

V: TRBV7-2
D: -
size: -
J: TRBJ2-1
CDR3: CASRGAEYNEQFF
DNA: TGTGCCAGCCGGGGGGCTGAATACAATGAGCAGTTCTTC

V: TRBV28
D: -
size: -
J: TRBJ2-2
CDR3: CASSLTGTTGELFF
DNA: TGTGCCAGCAGTCTTACAGGGACCACCGGGGAGCTGTTTTTT

V: TRBV11-2
D: -
size: few
J: TRBJ1-1
CDR3: CASSLASAGLTEAFF
DNA: TGTGCCAGCAGCTTAGCGTCGGCAGGGCTTACTGAAGCTTTCTTT

V: TRBV7-9
D: -
size: few
J: TRBJ2-1
CDR3: CASSPTANEQFF
DNA: TGTGCCAGCAGCCCGACCGCGAATGAGCAGTTCTTC

V: TRBV28
D: -
size: -
J: TRBJ1-4
CDR3: CASSLWIGEGGEKLFF
DNA: TGTGCCAGCAGTTTATGGATCGGGGAGGGAGGTGAAAAACTGTTTTTT

V: TRBV5-1
D: TRBD1
size: few
J: TRBJ1-1
CDR3: CASMQGQGGTEAFF
DNA: TGCGCCAGCATGCAGGGACAGGGTGGGACTGAAGCTTTCTTT

V: TRBV7-9
D: -
size: many
J: TRBJ2-2
CDR3: CASSSQGFRRPNTGELFF
DNA: TGTGCCAGCAGCTCCCAGGGGTTCCGGCGACCGAACACCGGGGAGCTGTTTTTT

V: TRBV2
D: -
size: many
J: TRBJ2-5
CDR3: CAREKQDSQETQYF
DNA: TGTGCCAGGGAGAAGCAGGACAGCCAAGAGACCCAGTACTTC

V: TRBV7-8
D: -
size: few
J: TRBJ2-7
CDR3: CASSAYQMGFSYEQYF
DNA: TGTGCCAGCAGCGCCTATCAGATGGGGTTCTCCTACGAGCAGTACTTC

V: TRBV7-6
D: -
size: -
J: TRBJ2-3
CDR3: CASSLFSAGTSTDTQYF
DNA: TGTGCCAGCAGCTTATTTTCGGCGGGGACTAGCACAGATACGCAGTATTTT

V: TRBV4-1
D: TRBD2
size: few
J: TRBJ2-1
CDR3: CASSQDRLAGMGYNEQFF
DNA: TGCGCCAGCAGCCAAGACCGGCTAGCGGGAATGGGCTACAATGAGCAGTTCTTC

V: TRBV7-2
D: -
size: many
J: TRBJ2-6
CDR3: CASSPLRPDTLSGANVLTF
DNA: TGTGCCAGCAGCCCACTACGCCCGGACACTCTCTCTGGGGCCAACGTCCTGACTTTC

V: TRBV2
D: -
size: few
J: TRBJ1-2
CDR3: CASSDLGWDGYTF
DNA: TGTGCCAGCAGTGATTTGGGTTGGGATGGCTACACCTTC

V: TRBV7-8
D: -
size: few
J: TRBJ2-6
CDR3: CASSLVSGSGANVLTF
DNA: TGTGCCAGCAGTCTCGTCTCAGGCTCTGGGGCCAACGTCCTGACTTTC

V: TRBV12-5
D: TRBD1
size: few
J: TRBJ2-3
CDR3: CASGLISGGSTDTQYF
DNA: TGTGCTAGTGGTTTGATATCAGGGGGTAGCACAGATACGCAGTATTTT

V: TRBV11-2
D: -
size: -
J: TRBJ2-1
CDR3: CASSYGGRSEQFF
DNA: TGTGCCAGCAGCTACGGAGGGCGGAGTGAGCAGTTCTTC

V: TRBV7-6
D: TRBD1
size: -
J: TRBJ2-7
CDR3: CASSPGTGNTYEQYF
DNA: TGTGCCAGCAGCCCCGGGACAGGGAACACATACGAGCAGTACTTC

V: TRBV7-1
D: -
size: -
J: TRBJ2-5
CDR3: CASSHPPGDQETQYF
DNA: TGTGCCAGCAGCCACCCTCCTGGGGACCAGGAGACCCAGTACTTC

V: TRBV4-3
D: -
size: few
J: TRBJ2-3
CDR3: CASSQVEGAVDTQYF
DNA: TGCGCCAGCAGCCAAGTGGAGGGAGCGGTAGATACGCAGTATTTT

V: TRBV3-1
D: TRBD1
size: -
J: TRBJ1-6
CDR3: CASSPLAQQGRNSPLHF
DNA: TGTGCCAGCAGCCCCTTGGCTCAACAGGGGCGTAATTCACCCCTCCACTTT

V: TRBV12-3/TRBV12-4
D: TRBD1
size: -
J: TRBJ1-5
CDR3: CASSLGTGVQPQHF
DNA: TGTGCCAGCAGCTTGGGGACAGGGGTTCAGCCCCAGCATTTT

V: TRBV12-3/TRBV12-4
D: TRBD2
size: -
J: TRBJ2-5
CDR3: CASSEALAGDLIQETQYF
DNA: TGTGCCAGCAGTGAAGCACTAGCGGGAGACCTAATACAAGAGACCCAGTACTTC

V: TRBV2
D: TRBD1
size: -
J: TRBJ2-7
CDR3: CASSERQGAYEQYF
DNA: TGTGCCAGCAGTGAAAGACAGGGGGCCTACGAGCAGTACTTC

V: TRBV7-2
D: TRBD2
size: few
J: TRBJ2-7
CDR3: CASSQRLADEQYF
DNA: TGTGCCAGCAGCCAACGACTAGCGGACGAGCAGTACTTC

V: TRBV24-1
D: -
size: few
J: TRBJ2-2
CDR3: CATSDLTGVHTGELFF
DNA: TGTGCCACCAGTGATTTAACAGGCGTACACACCGGGGAGCTGTTTTTT

V: TRBV12-3/TRBV12-4
D: -
size: -
J: TRBJ1-2
CDR3: CASTRNGGGYTF
DNA: TGTGCCAGCACCAGAAACGGCGGCGGCTACACCTTC

V: TRBV12-3/TRBV12-4
D: -
size: -
J: TRBJ2-1
CDR3: CASGGGHSYNEQFF
DNA: TGTGCCAGCGGGGGTGGGCACTCCTACAATGAGCAGTTCTTC